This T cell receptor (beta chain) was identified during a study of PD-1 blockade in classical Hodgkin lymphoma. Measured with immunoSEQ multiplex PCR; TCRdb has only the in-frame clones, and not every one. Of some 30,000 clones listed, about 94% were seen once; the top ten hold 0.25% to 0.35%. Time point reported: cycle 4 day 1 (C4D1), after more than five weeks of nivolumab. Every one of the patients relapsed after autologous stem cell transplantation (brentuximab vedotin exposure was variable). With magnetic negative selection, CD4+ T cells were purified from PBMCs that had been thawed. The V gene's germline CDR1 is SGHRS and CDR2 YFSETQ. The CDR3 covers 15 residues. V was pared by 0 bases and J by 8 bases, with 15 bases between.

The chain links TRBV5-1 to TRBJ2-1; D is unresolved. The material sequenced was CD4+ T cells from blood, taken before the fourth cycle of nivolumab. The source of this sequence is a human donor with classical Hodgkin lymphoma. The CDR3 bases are TGCGCCAGCAGCTTGGAACAGCACTCAGTCGATGAGCAGTTCTTC. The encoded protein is CASSLEQHSVDEQFF.